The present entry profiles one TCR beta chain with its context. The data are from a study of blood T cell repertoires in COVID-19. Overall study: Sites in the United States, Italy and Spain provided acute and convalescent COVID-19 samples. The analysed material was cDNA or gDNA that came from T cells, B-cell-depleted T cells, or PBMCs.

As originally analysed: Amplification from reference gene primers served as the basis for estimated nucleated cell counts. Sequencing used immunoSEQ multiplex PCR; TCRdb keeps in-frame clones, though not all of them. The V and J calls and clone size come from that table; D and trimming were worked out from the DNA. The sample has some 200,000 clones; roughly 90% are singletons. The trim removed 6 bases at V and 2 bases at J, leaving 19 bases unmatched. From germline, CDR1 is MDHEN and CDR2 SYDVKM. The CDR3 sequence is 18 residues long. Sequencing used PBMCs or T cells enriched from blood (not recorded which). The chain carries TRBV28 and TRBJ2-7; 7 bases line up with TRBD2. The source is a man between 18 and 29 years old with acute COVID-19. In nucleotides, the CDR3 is TGTGCCAGCAGGAAGACTAGCTTTAAGCCCGAAGGACCCTACGAGCAGTACTTC. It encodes CASRKTSFKPEGPYEQYF.